The 28 T cell receptor beta chains below come from one sample, sequenced in a study of blood T cell repertoires in COVID-19 (dated by TCRdb to 2020 to 2022). Libraries were prepared through the immunoSEQ multiplex PCR assay. What TCRdb holds here is the immuneACCESS table cut down to in-frame rearrangements. Part of the clones is not present; checked against another copy, under half of the missing clones reflect an unresolved V gene, and the others are unexplained. Present in this sample are around 220,000 clones, approximately 79% of which were seen just once. Of the sample, roughly 4% falls within the top ten clones. Sequenced material: peripheral blood. These receptors were taken from a middle-aged woman with active or convalescent COVID-19.

This clone was found once. The chain uses TRBV3-1 (or the pseudogene TRBV3-2) and TRBJ1-2, with TRBD1 matching 9 bases. The CDR3 has 16 residues. Per germline, CDR1 LGHDT and CDR2 YNNKEL (reference sequence). Germline trimming cut 1 base from V and 4 bases from J; bases unmatched to any gene: 7. CDR3 nucleotides: TGTGCCAGCAGCCAAGTTCTGACAGGGGGGACCTATGGCTACACCTTC. Translation: CASSQVLTGGTYGYTF.

This chain connects TRBV4-1 to TRBJ1-2, with a weak D call TRBD1 (5 bases). This CDR3 is built from 17 residues. CDR1 MGHRA and CDR2 YSYEKL come from the germline V gene. V was trimmed by 1 base and J by 3 bases, leaving 18 bases between them. In DNA form, the CDR3 reads TGCGCCAGCAGCCAAGGGGTAGACAAGACAGATTACTATGGCTACACCTTC. It is translated as CASSQGVDKTDYYGYTF.

The count of this clone is one. This chain joins TRBV6-5 and TRBJ2-5; 10 nucleotides match TRBD2. This CDR3 is built from 15 residues. With 2 bases clipped from V and 9 bases from J, the junction kept 9 bases outside the gene matches. Germline V lookup: CDR1 MNHEY, CDR2 SVGAGI. The CDR3 here is CASSYPSGGREAQYF. CDR3 coding DNA: TGTGCCAGCAGTTACCCTAGCGGGGGTAGGGAGGCCCAGTACTTC.

The rearrangement joins TRBV5-1 to TRBJ1-3; D not certain. This CDR3 is built from 12 residues. Deletions cut 3 bases from V and 5 bases from J, with 6 bases between. CDR1 and CDR2 from the germline V gene are SGHRS and YFSETQ. Here the CDR3 DNA reads TGCGCCAGCAGCTCAGACAGAAACACCATATATTTT. Its protein is CASSSDRNTIYF.

The chain uses TRBV15 and TRBJ2-3; no definite D call. The germline V gene encodes CDR1 LNHNV and CDR2 YYDKDF (reference sequence). The CDR3 sequence is 14 residues long. Between the trimmed V and J ends, which lost 1 base and 8 bases, there was a span of 13 bases. The CDR3, as DNA: TGTGCCACCAGCAGAGTTTCTGCGGTGCGTACGCAGTATTTT. It translates to CATSRVSAVRTQYF.

V gene TRBV5-1 combines with J gene TRBJ1-2, with TRBD1 matching over 8 bases. Germline trimming cut 3 bases from V and 4 bases from J; bases unmatched to any gene: 5. The CDR3 is 14 residues long. Germline V lookup: CDR1 SGHRS, CDR2 YFSETQ. The CDR3 spells CASSSTGDFYGYTF. The CDR3 DNA sequence: TGCGCCAGCAGCTCGACAGGGGATTTCTATGGCTACACCTTC.

This clone occurred once. The chain joins TRBV5-4 to TRBJ1-1, with D perhaps matching TRBD1 (6 bases). The V end was cut by 4 bases, the J end by 2 bases, with 12 bases between. The CDR3 has 14 residues. In germline, CDR1 is SGHNT, CDR2 YYREEE (reference sequence). CDR3 sequence reads: CASSPWGGNTEAFF. The CDR3 coding sequence is TGTGCCAGCAGCCCCTGGGGGGGCAACACTGAAGCTTTCTTT.

The CDR3 loop is CAISGAEDTTEAFF. The CDR3 nucleotides are TGTGCCATCAGTGGGGCAGAAGATACGACTGAAGCTTTCTTT. The chain combines TRBV10-3 with TRBJ1-1; D is ambiguous. V was pared by 4 bases and J by 5 bases, with 14 bases between. Germline values: CDR1 ENHRY, CDR2 SYGVKD. CDR3 length equals 14 residues.

The chain is built from TRBV5-4 and TRBJ1-1; no reliable D call. CDR3 size: 14 residues. In germline, CDR1 is SGHNT, CDR2 YYREEE (reference sequence). V lost 4 bases to trimming and J lost 1 base, with 11 bases between them. CDR3 in amino acids: CASSTDGENTEAFF. DNA of the CDR3: TGTGCCAGCAGCACCGACGGGGAGAACACTGAAGCTTTCTTT.

The V gene is TRBV29-1, the J gene TRBJ2-5; tentative D call: TRBD1 (6 bases). The CDR3 totals 14 residues. Germline loops: CDR1 SQVTM, CDR2 ANQGSEA. Between the trimmed V and J ends, which lost 6 bases and 1 base, there was a span of 15 bases. CDR3 loop: CSVSQGSGQETQYF. CDR3 DNA sequence: TGCAGCGTCTCACAGGGTTCAGGCCAAGAGACCCAGTACTTC. Full variable domain (rest looked up from reference TRBV29-1 and TRBJ2-5): SAVISQKPSRDICQRGTSLTIQCQVDSQVTMMFWYRQQPGQSLTLIATANQGSEATYESGFVIDKFPISRPNLTFSTLTVSNMSPEDSSIYLCSVSQGSGQETQYFGPGTRLLVL.

The V gene is TRBV6-4, the J gene TRBJ1-1; D unclear. The CDR3 has 13 residues. Germline lookup yields CDR1 MRHNA and CDR2 SNTAGT. Deletions cut 4 bases from V and 4 bases from J, with 10 bases between. CDR3 DNA sequence: TGTGCCAGCAGTGCGGAAGAGGCCACTGAAGCTTTCTTT. Its protein is CASSAEEATEAFF.

This chain uses TRBV6-4 with TRBJ1-4; D unclear. The CDR3 extends over 11 amino acids. V was trimmed by 7 bases and J by 4 bases, leaving 4 bases between them. Germline values: CDR1 MRHNA, CDR2 SNTAGT. The CDR3 protein is CASTHNEKLFF. The CDR3 DNA sequence: TGTGCCAGCACCCATAATGAAAAACTGTTTTTT.

The sample holds a few counts of this clone. The V call is TRBV4-1, the J call TRBJ2-5; 14 nucleotides match TRBD2. Trimming cost V 1 base and J 4 bases; bases outside gene matches: 8. CDR1 MGHRA and CDR2 YSYEKL come from the germline V gene. The CDR3 contains 18 residues. CDR3 in DNA: TGCGCCAGCAGCCAAGTTAGTGGACTAGCGGGGGGTGGAGAGACCCAGTACTTC. Its translation is CASSQVSGLAGGGETQYF.

This clone was seen ten or more times. This sequence joins TRBV2 and TRBJ1-4, with D perhaps TRBD1 (5 bases). This CDR3 spans 15 amino acids. Germline values: CDR1 SNHLY, CDR2 FYNNEI. Trimming left V 6 bases short and J 7 bases short, with 18 bases between. This CDR3 reads CASRGIRGGVEKLFF. Written as DNA, the CDR3 is TGTGCCAGCAGGGGAATAAGGGGCGGTGTTGAAAAACTGTTTTTT.

The chain carries TRBV6-6 and TRBJ1-5, with D perhaps TRBD1 (6 bases). Trimming shortened V by 5 bases and J by 6 bases, and 8 bases separated the two germline ends. Germline loops: CDR1 MNHNY, CDR2 SVGAGI (reference sequence). The CDR3 extends over 12 amino acids. CDR3 DNA sequence: TGTGCCAGCAGTCGGGACACTCAGCCCCAGCATTTT. Amino acid sequence: CASSRDTQPQHF.

This clone was recorded many times. The chain joins TRBV7-3 to TRBJ1-2, with D perhaps matching TRBD1 (5 bases). Germline loops: CDR1 SGHTA, CDR2 FQGTGA. V was clipped by 4 bases and J by 2 bases, with 8 bases between them. The CDR3 covers 13 residues. This chain's CDR3 is CASSSGGNYGYTF. DNA for the CDR3: TGTGCCAGCAGCTCCGGGGGGAACTATGGCTACACCTTC.

The chain employs TRBV6-5 and TRBJ1-1, with D possibly being TRBD1 (6 bases). The V gene lost 0 bases and the J gene lost 4 bases, with 12 bases spanning the gap. Germline assignment: CDR1 MNHEY and CDR2 SVGAGI. The CDR3 length is 15 residues. The CDR3 DNA is TGTGCCAGCAGTTACTCGGCAGGGGTGCTCACTGAAGCTTTCTTT. Protein sequence: CASSYSAGVLTEAFF.

The chain is built from TRBV13 and TRBJ2-1; tentative D call: TRBD1 (6 bases). This CDR3 is 12 amino acids long. Between the trimmed V and J ends, which lost 2 bases and 12 bases, there was a span of 11 bases. CDR1 and CDR2 from the germline V gene are PRHDT and FYEKMQ (reference sequence). CDR3 DNA: TGTGCCAGCAGCTTATCACAGGGTGGGCAGTTCTTC. Translating it yields CASSLSQGGQFF.

This clone was counted a few times. The chain joins TRBV2 to TRBJ1-2; weak D call: TRBD1 (6 bases). The ends were cut back, 0 bases at V and 8 bases at J, with 13 bases in the middle. The CDR3 length is 14 residues. Germline V gene sequence: CDR1 SNHLY, CDR2 FYNNEI. The CDR3 here is CASSEALGGRGYTF. CDR3 coding DNA: TGTGCCAGCAGTGAAGCATTAGGGGGTCGAGGCTACACCTTC. Drawing the rest from reference TRBV2 and TRBJ1-2, the complete variable domain is EPEVTQTPSHQVTQMGQEVILRCVPISNHLYFYWYRQILGQKVEFLVSFYNNEISEKSEIFDDQFSVERPDGSNFTLKIRSTKLEDSAMYFCASSEALGGRGYTFGSGTRLTVV.

The chain combines TRBV10-3 with TRBJ1-2, with D possibly TRBD1 on 6 matching bases. Germline CDR1 reads ENHRY; CDR2 reads SYGVKD. V was cut by 0 bases and J by 5 bases, with 16 bases left in between. The CDR3 is made up of 16 amino acids. CDR3 amino acids: CAISESTQGSLYGYTF. In nucleotides, the CDR3 is TGTGCCATCAGTGAGTCAACGCAGGGGAGTTTATATGGCTACACCTTC.

The chain employs TRBV9 and TRBJ1-5; D not certain. The CDR3 totals 13 residues. Germline CDR1 is SGDLS and CDR2 is YYNGEE. V was shortened by 4 bases and J by 6 bases, with 11 bases between the two germline ends. CDR3 in DNA: TGTGCCAGCAGCCCTGGAGGGTTTCAGCCCCAGCATTTT. Encoded protein: CASSPGGFQPQHF.

The gene calls are TRBV5-1 and TRBJ1-3; TRBD1 is a possible D gene (6 bases). V lost 0 bases and J 3 bases, leaving 13 bases between the germline ends. The CDR3 has 16 residues. Germline V CDR1 and CDR2: SGHRS, YFSETQ. CDR3 sequence reads: CASSLVAGALGNTIYF. CDR3 nucleotide sequence: TGCGCCAGCAGCTTGGTGGCGGGGGCGCTTGGAAACACCATATATTTT.

In its sample, this clone was seen a few times. This chain uses TRBV9 with TRBJ1-2; TRBD1 matches 12 bases. With 4 bases clipped from V and 1 base from J, the junction kept 5 bases outside the gene matches. The CDR3 runs to 16 residues. Per the germline V gene, CDR1 is SGDLS and CDR2 is YYNGEE. CDR3: CASSRGTGGVNYGYTF. CDR3 nucleotides: TGTGCCAGCAGCCGAGGGACAGGGGGCGTTAACTATGGCTACACCTTC. The variable domain in full, with the rest retrieved from reference TRBV9 and TRBJ1-2, is DSGVTQTPKHLITATGQRVTLRCSPRSGDLSVYWYQQSLDQGLQFLIQYYNGEERAKGNILERFSAQQFPDLHSELNLSSLELGDSALYFCASSRGTGGVNYGYTFGSGTRLTVV.

The sample holds a few counts of this clone. This CDR3 is CASSLRLAGGRSTGELFF. In DNA form, the CDR3 reads TGTGCCAGCAGCTTAAGGCTAGCGGGGGGACGGAGCACCGGGGAGCTGTTTTTT. The chain has TRBV7-6 and TRBJ2-2; 11 nucleotides line up with TRBD2. Germline V gives CDR1 SGHVS, CDR2 FNYEAQ. This CDR3 comprises 18 residues. Trimming removed 2 bases from V and 4 bases from J; junction bases left unmatched: 9.

The gene calls are TRBV5-8 and TRBJ2-1; no reliable D call. V lost 4 bases and J lost 4, with 15 bases in between. CDR1 is SGHTS and CDR2 is YDEGEE in the germline V gene. The length of the CDR3 is 15 residues. The CDR3 nucleotides are TGTGCCAGCAGCATCGCGGTAAACGGATACAATGAGCAGTTCTTC. It encodes CASSIAVNGYNEQFF.

The J gene is TRBJ1-5, the V gene TRBV12-3 or TRBV12-4; D unclear. This CDR3 comprises 12 residues. The V and J ends lost 7 bases and 0 bases respectively, with 4 bases between them. The CDR3 nucleotides are TGTGCCAGCACCCGTAGCAATCAGCCCCAGCATTTT. Its translation: CASTRSNQPQHF.

The rearrangement joins TRBV15 to TRBJ2-3; TRBD2 matches 9 bases. Germline assignment: CDR1 LNHNV and CDR2 YYDKDF (reference sequence). The CDR3 runs 15 residues. Losses at the gene ends were 6 bases for V and 0 bases for J; bases not matched to a gene: 4. In nucleotides, the CDR3 is TGTGCCACCAGTAGCGGGGGACCCAGCACAGATACGCAGTATTTT. Protein: CATSSGGPSTDTQYF.

The V call is TRBV10-3, the J call TRBJ1-3; the D gene is possibly TRBD1 (5 bases). This CDR3 region has 18 residues. V shed 0 bases and J shed 1 base, with 16 bases lying between them. Germline lookup yields CDR1 ENHRY and CDR2 SYGVKD. Here the CDR3 DNA reads TGTGCCATCAGTGAGTCGACGGGCCAGGGAAGGTCTGGAAACACCATATATTTT. Translation: CAISESTGQGRSGNTIYF.